This TCR beta chain was documented in a study of OX40 agonist ivuxolimab in advanced cancers. About the study as a whole: Ivuxolimab was an agonistic, fully human IgG2 monoclonal antibody directed against OX40 (CD134), a costimulatory receptor. Intravenous ivuxolimab was administered to patients every 2 weeks at six dose levels: 0.01, 0.1, 0.3, 1.5, 3 and 10 mg/kg. Of the roughly 52 dose-escalation patients, hepatocellular carcinoma was present in roughly 19, melanoma in some 15, renal cell carcinoma in 9 and head and neck cancer in 9. The dose-escalation cohort was around 84% male with a mean age of roughly 60 years, ranging from about 20 to 85. Prior anti-PD-1, anti-PD-L1 or anti-CTLA-4 therapy was permitted, and checkpoint inhibitors had been received by less than 45% of dose-escalation patients. Partial responses were achieved by three dose-escalation patients, of whom one had hepatocellular carcinoma and two had cutaneous melanoma. Peripheral TCRbeta sequencing was intended to test whether TCR sequence diversity was altered and clonal T-cell expansion was caused by ivuxolimab. The paper describes the monotherapy dose-escalation part (N of about 50 patients) of the phase I trial of ivuxolimab. Overall results and qualifications from the work: At doses of 0.1 to 3.0 mg/kg, clonal expansion of both CD4+ and CD8+ T cells in blood was seen between baseline and week 6. Low levels of normalized T-cell clonal expansion were also seen in some patients who did not respond. After ivuxolimab, CD8+ T cells had more expanded clones than CD4+ T cells on average. The antigen specificity of the clonally expanded peripheral T cells was not determined. In the 0.1-3.0 mg/kg groups, partial responders had among the lowest normalized peripheral clonal expansion, particularly in CD8+ T cells.

Remarks on this clone: Its antigen target is currently unknown. Base qualities are not provided; no much larger clone lies one nucleotide away.

Patients with a history of autoimmune disease or receiving systemic immunosuppression were excluded from the trial. Peripheral blood for TCR sequencing was collected from all dose cohorts at baseline, on cycle 4 day 1, and on cycle 7 day 1. Samples were obtained from an open-label, multicenter, first-in-human phase I dose-escalation trial of ivuxolimab. Adults with locally advanced or metastatic head and neck squamous cell, hepatocellular, melanoma or renal cell carcinoma were enrolled in the trial. Before TCR sequencing, CD4+ and CD8+ T cells were separately sorted from peripheral blood. For sequencing of the TCRbeta CDR3 region, genomic DNA was extracted from the sorted cells. The immunoSEQ Assay was used for sequencing of TCRbeta CDR3 regions. The table comes from immuneACCESS by way of TCRdb, which keeps in-frame sequences with V and J called. Part of the clones is missing from these tables; in studies checked, under half for an unresolved V gene and the rest for unknown reasons. The sample records tens of thousands of clones, around nine tenths of which are singletons. The ten largest clonotypes hold roughly 0.32% of the sample.

The CDR3 covers 15 residues, taking in both the cysteine and the phenylalanine. The CDR3 DNA has 45 bases and is translated from base 1. In the germline V gene, CDR1 corresponds to SGHVS and CDR2 to FQNEAQ. V has 5 bases trimmed and J has 5 bases trimmed; junction bases matching no gene number 7. Specimen: CD4+ or CD8+ T cells sorted from blood, collected in a trial of the OX40 agonist ivuxolimab. The sequence derives from an adult with an advanced solid tumor such as melanoma, head and neck, liver or kidney cancer. The rearranged segments are TRBV7-8 and TRBJ2-1, and TRBD1 matches 9 of the central bases. The CDR3 has the sequence CASSHGDRDHNEQFF. The bases read TGTGCCAGCAGCCACGGGGACAGGGACCACAATGAGCAGTTCTTC.